These 11 T cell receptor beta chains were all obtained from the same sample, sequenced in a study of shared T cell receptors in the human thymus. The assay was immunoSEQ multiplex PCR, and TCRdb's table has in-frame clones only and misses some. The sample has about 380,000 clones, over 90% seen once; the top ten hold approximately 0.02%. Input material: thymocytes. The origin of the receptors is a human donor.

This clone was detected a few times. V gene TRBV28 combines with J gene TRBJ1-5; no firm D call. The germline gives CDR1 MDHEN, CDR2 SYDVKM. The CDR3 loop spans 15 amino acids. V lost 5 bases and J lost 0, with 11 bases in between. The CDR3 spells CASSPSYLSNQPQHF. DNA of the CDR3: TGTGCCAGCAGTCCCAGCTATCTTAGCAATCAGCCCCAGCATTTT.

The J gene is TRBJ2-3, the V gene TRBV5-6; 11 bases are shared with TRBD1. In germline, CDR1 is SGHDT, CDR2 YYEEEE. Trimming removed 4 bases from V and 5 bases from J; junction bases left unmatched: 6. This CDR3 contains 15 residues. The CDR3 nucleotides read TGTGCCAGCAGCCCTGGGGACAGGGGGTTAGATACGCAGTATTTT. Amino acid sequence: CASSPGDRGLDTQYF.

The chain combines TRBV7-3 with TRBJ2-3; D gene ambiguous. The V gene lost 1 base and the J gene lost 2 bases, with 10 bases spanning the gap. The germline V gene has CDR1 SGHTA and CDR2 FQGTGA. This CDR3 is 15 amino acids long. The CDR3 sequence: CASSLSANSTDTQYF. The CDR3, as DNA: TGTGCCAGCAGCTTAAGCGCCAATTCCACAGATACGCAGTATTTT.

This sequence joins TRBV25-1 and TRBJ2-5, with D possibly being TRBD1 (6 bases). This CDR3 is built from 16 residues. Germline CDR1 and CDR2: MGHDK and SYGVNS. The V end was cut by 8 bases, the J end by 3 bases, with 22 bases between. For the CDR3, the DNA is TGTGCCAGCCGTTTTGGAGACAGGTCGTTCAAAGAGACCCAGTACTTC. Encoded protein: CASRFGDRSFKETQYF.

This chain uses TRBV7-3 with TRBJ1-2; 9 positions agree with TRBD1. Germline-derived CDR1 and CDR2 are SGHTA and FQGTGA. The CDR3 is 17 residues long. V dropped 4 bases and J dropped 5; count of bases not matched to a gene: 14. The CDR3 region is CASSSSPTGGNTYGYTF. CDR3 DNA: TGTGCCAGCAGCTCCAGCCCGACAGGGGGAAACACTTATGGCTACACCTTC.

This chain uses TRBV14 with TRBJ2-7; 10 nucleotides match TRBD1. Trimming cost V 3 bases and J 5 bases; bases outside gene matches: 10. The length of the CDR3 is 16 residues. In germline, CDR1 is SGHDN, CDR2 FVKESK. The CDR3 DNA follows: TGTGCCAGCAGCCACGGAAGGACAGGGGGGAACCACGAGCAGTACTTC. It translates to CASSHGRTGGNHEQYF.

V and J are TRBV5-1 and TRBJ2-7, with 7 bases aligning to TRBD1. Germline-derived CDR1 and CDR2 are SGHRS and YFSETQ. The trim removed 1 base at V and 3 bases at J, leaving 4 bases unmatched. This CDR3 spans 14 amino acids. The CDR3 DNA reads TGCGCCAGCAGCTTGCAGGACAGGAACTACGAGCAGTACTTC. This gives the protein CASSLQDRNYEQYF.

The V call is TRBV5-1, the J call TRBJ2-2; the D gene is possibly TRBD1 (6 bases). The CDR3 loop spans 16 amino acids. Trimming left V 0 bases short and J 5 bases short, with 14 bases between. Germline lookup yields CDR1 SGHRS and CDR2 YFSETQ. The CDR3 DNA reads TGCGCCAGCAGCTTGGTAACACAGGGAAAAACCGGGGAGCTGTTTTTT. Its protein product is CASSLVTQGKTGELFF.

The chain employs TRBV6-5 and TRBJ2-7; TRBD2 might be the D (5 bases). V lost 6 bases, J lost 5 bases, and 17 bases lay in between. The CDR3 consists of 14 residues. The germline V gene encodes CDR1 MNHEY and CDR2 SVGAGI. The CDR3 reads CASSPFGEIDEQYF. The CDR3 bases are TGTGCCAGCAGCCCGTTTGGGGAGATAGACGAGCAGTACTTC.

V is TRBV6-6 and J is TRBJ2-3, with TRBD2 as a possible D gene (5 bases). Trimming pared 2 bases from V and 11 bases from J, leaving 11 bases between. The length of the CDR3 is 12 residues. Per germline, CDR1 MNHNY and CDR2 SVGAGI (reference sequence). This chain's CDR3 is CASSYPLAQQYF. CDR3 DNA sequence: TGTGCCAGCAGTTACCCGCTAGCCCAGCAGTATTTT.

The chain couples TRBV19 to TRBJ1-1; the D gene is possibly TRBD1 (6 bases). Looked up from germline, CDR1 is LNHDA and CDR2 is SQIVND (reference sequence). Trimming took off 0 bases at V and 3 bases at J, with 8 bases between the two ends. This CDR3 has 14 residues. CDR3 nucleotide sequence: TGTGCCAGTAGTATAGAGACAGGCCACACTGAAGCTTTCTTT. This translates into CASSIETGHTEAFF.